Shown below are 19 T cell receptor beta chains from a single sample sequenced in a study of circulating CD8 cells and anti-PD-1 response in melanoma. Four subsets defined by PD-1 and/or TIGIT were sorted from live CD3+CD8+TCRalphabeta+ cells. TCR libraries were prepared from approximately 15 ng of total RNA with the QIAseq Immune Repertoire TCR panel. One entry per CDR3 protein results from TCRdb running MiXCR on the reads. The top ten clones hold about two fifths of a sample with around 390 distinct CDR3 sequences, 12% of them seen once. Sample: CD8+ T cells from PBMCs, taken at baseline or after one month of anti-PD-1 therapy (not recorded which). These receptors originate from a human donor with melanoma. The donor label of this sample is uncertain. Some clones in this sample may be carry-over from other donors' samples.

A single count supports this clonotype. The chain couples TRBV19 to TRBJ2-1; D perhaps matches TRBD1 (5 bases). Per germline, CDR1 LNHDA and CDR2 SQIVND (reference sequence). The V end lost 6 bases, the J end lost 7 bases, and 10 bases lay between the germline ends. The CDR3 has 12 amino acids. The CDR3 protein is CASSQGVNEQFF. CDR3 nucleotides: TGTGCCAGTAGCCAAGGGGTTAATGAGCAGTTCTTC.

This clonotype is termed medium-sized. J is TRBJ1-4 and V is TRBV27; possibly TRBD1 for D (5 bases). The germline gives CDR1 MNHEY, CDR2 SMNVEV (reference sequence). V lost 0 bases, J lost 4 bases, and 9 bases lay in between. This CDR3 contains 15 residues. The CDR3: CASSLSGTYNEKLFF. The CDR3 nucleotides read TGTGCCAGCAGTTTATCCGGGACCTATAATGAAAAACTGTTTTTT.

The rearrangement uses TRBV20-1 and TRBJ2-5; 16 bases map to TRBD2. Trimming removed 4 bases from V and 3 bases from J; junction bases left unmatched: 20. Germline assignment: CDR1 DFQATT and CDR2 SNEGSKA (reference sequence). The CDR3 has 21 residues. The CDR3 coding sequence is TGCAGTGCTACGGGACTAGCGGGGGGGTTACGCGGGTCCAAAATGGAAGAGACCCAGTACTTC. It specifies CSATGLAGGLRGSKMEETQYF.

The DNA of the CDR3 is TGTGCCAGCAGCTTGTATACAGGGGCGGTGGACACCATATATTTT. It encodes CASSLYTGAVDTIYF. The rearrangement links TRBV5-5 to TRBJ1-3, with 7 nucleotides matching TRBD1. The CDR3 contains 15 residues. Germline CDR1 reads SGHKS; CDR2 reads YYEKEE (reference sequence). The junction had 9 bases not matched to a gene; V was cut back by 1 base and J by 8 bases.

This clonotype was counted a few times. This chain connects TRBV5-1 to TRBJ1-1, with 8 bases aligning to TRBD1. The CDR3 covers 15 residues. Germline V CDR1 and CDR2: SGHRS, YFSETQ. The trim removed 1 base at V and 8 bases at J, leaving 10 bases unmatched. The CDR3 loop reads CASSLSEVWTGEAFF. CDR3 nucleotides: TGCGCCAGCAGCTTGTCCGAAGTTTGGACAGGGGAAGCTTTCTTT.

This clonotype was detected only a few times. The chain employs TRBV5-4 and TRBJ2-7; D gene uncertain. The CDR3 totals 12 residues. CDR1 is SGHNT, CDR2 YYREEE, per germline (reference sequence). V was trimmed by 3 bases and J by 6 bases, leaving 10 bases between them. CDR3 coding DNA: TGTGCCAGCAGCTGGTTTGAGAGCGAGCAGTACTTC. As protein: CASSWFESEQYF.

This clonotype was counted only a few times. The chain uses TRBV14 and TRBJ2-3; D uncertain. This CDR3 is built from 13 residues. Trimming pared 1 base from V and 6 bases from J, leaving 8 bases between. Germline V gene data show CDR1 as SGHDN and CDR2 as FVKESK. For the CDR3, the DNA is TGTGCCAGCAGCCAAGTAGCCCGCGATACGCAGTATTTT. Encoded protein: CASSQVARDTQYF.

The table lists this clonotype with a few counts. The rearrangement joins TRBV11-2 to TRBJ1-1; D remains unclear. Germline V CDR1 and CDR2: SGHAT, FQNNGV. This CDR3 contains 13 residues. The V and J ends lost 5 bases and 1 base respectively, with 8 bases between them. DNA of the CDR3: TGTGCCAGCAGCCCCGGGCCGAACACTGAAGCTTTCTTT. This gives the protein CASSPGPNTEAFF.

By share, this clonotype counts as large (0.1 to 1%). The chain recombines TRBV30 with TRBJ2-2, with 8 bases matching TRBD2. Germline V gene sequence: CDR1 GTSNPN, CDR2 SVGIG (reference sequence). This CDR3 is built from 15 residues. J gave up 3 bases and V 1 base, and 4 bases lay outside the gene matches. The CDR3 DNA reads TGTGCCTGGAGTGGCAGCGGGAGCGACACCGGGGAGCTGTTTTTT. Protein sequence: CAWSGSGSDTGELFF. Using reference TRBV30 and TRBJ2-2 for the parts outside the CDR3, the full variable domain is SQTIHQWPATLVQPVGSPLSLECTVEGTSNPNLYWYRQAAGRGLQLLFYSVGIGQISSEVPQNLSASRPQDRQFILSSKKLLLSDSGFYLCAWSGSGSDTGELFFGEGSRLTVL.

By share of the sample, this clonotype is hyperexpanded. The chain is built from TRBV7-2 and TRBJ2-3; D is undetermined. Trimming stripped 1 base from V and 8 bases from J, with 7 bases between. CDR3 size: 12 residues. Germline-derived CDR1 and CDR2 are SGHTA and FQGNSA. The CDR3 nucleotides are TGTGCCAGCAGCTTAGACTTGGGTACGCAGTATTTT. The encoded protein is CASSLDLGTQYF.

This clonotype was seen more than once but under ten times. The chain links TRBV29-1 to TRBJ2-7, with no clear D. The germline V gene has CDR1 SQVTM and CDR2 ANQGSEA. This CDR3 is 13 amino acids long. V lost 4 bases, J lost 2 bases, and 12 bases lay in between. The CDR3 DNA sequence: TGCAGCGTTGTTCGGGCAAGTACCTACGAGCAGTACTTC. Amino acid sequence: CSVVRASTYEQYF.

By share of the sample, this clonotype is hyperexpanded. J is TRBJ2-7 and V is TRBV7-9, with TRBD1 matching 7 bases. The J segment lost 6 bases and the V segment lost 3 bases, leaving 2 bases of the junction unmatched. Germline V lookup: CDR1 SEHNR, CDR2 FQNEAQ (reference sequence). This CDR3 spans 12 amino acids. The chain's CDR3 is CASSLTGREQYF. The CDR3 DNA is TGTGCCAGCAGCTTGACAGGGCGCGAGCAGTACTTC.

This clonotype is labeled as medium-sized. The chain couples TRBV27 to TRBJ2-7; 10 nucleotides agree with TRBD1. Germline loops: CDR1 MNHEY, CDR2 SMNVEV (reference sequence). This CDR3 has 14 amino acids. J was trimmed by 5 bases and V by 3 bases; bases with no gene match: 4. CDR3 DNA sequence: TGTGCCAGCAGTTTGGACAGGGGGGATAACGAGCAGTACTTC. Translated: CASSLDRGDNEQYF.

This chain uses TRBV2 with TRBJ1-1; D unclear. There are 16 residues in the CDR3. V was cut by 1 base and J by 0 bases, with 12 bases left in between. The germline V gene has CDR1 SNHLY and CDR2 FYNNEI. In DNA, the CDR3 is TGTGCCAGCAGTGAAGTCGGCGGACTCATGAACACTGAAGCTTTCTTT. Protein: CASSEVGGLMNTEAFF.

This clonotype counts as medium-sized. This sequence joins TRBV5-4 and TRBJ1-1, with 8 positions matching TRBD1. This CDR3 has 16 residues. Germline V gene sequence: CDR1 SGHNT, CDR2 YYREEE (reference sequence). The J segment lost 5 bases and the V segment lost 3 bases, leaving 12 bases of the junction unmatched. The CDR3 bases are TGTGCCAGCAGCTGGGAACTCGGACAGGGAGGGACTGAAGCTTTCTTT. Translation gives CASSWELGQGGTEAFF.

The V call is TRBV20-1, the J call TRBJ1-1, with D possibly TRBD1 on 5 matching bases. Trimming took off 6 bases at V and 4 bases at J, with 21 bases between the two ends. Germline lookup yields CDR1 DFQATT and CDR2 SNEGSKA (reference sequence). The CDR3 runs to 15 residues. The CDR3, as DNA: TGCAGTGCCCACCCTGGGGCAGGTCTTGCCACTGAAGCTTTCTTT. Translated: CSAHPGAGLATEAFF.

This clonotype ranks as medium-sized. The chain joins TRBV20-1 to TRBJ2-5; D might be TRBD1 or TRBD2, each matching 5 bases. CDR1 and CDR2 (germline): DFQATT, SNEGSKA (reference sequence). V lost 6 bases and J lost 5, with 16 bases in between. This CDR3 has 13 amino acids. In DNA, the CDR3 is TGCAGTGCAAGGGGACGGATGGAGGAGACCCAGTACTTC. Protein product: CSARGRMEETQYF.

This clonotype occurred a few times. Possible read error: a much larger clone is one base away. V usage is TRBV20-1 and J usage is TRBJ2-6; D gene unclear. The V end lost 3 bases, the J end lost 10 bases, and 10 bases lay between the germline ends. The CDR3 has 12 amino acids. Germline assignment: CDR1 DFQATT and CDR2 SNEGSKA (reference sequence). This CDR3 is CSASDPRNVLTF. CDR3 nucleotides: TGCAGTGCTAGTGATCCTAGGAACGTCCTGACTTTC.

This clonotype is deemed large (0.1 to 1%). The chain employs TRBV20-1 and TRBJ1-5; possibly TRBD1 for D (6 bases). V was clipped by 0 bases and J by 4 bases, with 10 bases between them. The length of the CDR3 is 14 residues. Germline V CDR1 and CDR2: DFQATT, SNEGSKA (reference sequence). The CDR3 sequence: CSARDPGENQPQHF. The CDR3 coding sequence is TGCAGTGCTAGAGATCCAGGGGAAAATCAGCCCCAGCATTTT.